This T cell receptor (beta chain) was identified in a study of T cells in women clearing cervical HPV infection. Overall study context: Cases' blood sampling followed lesion detection by median about 150 days (90 to 200).

Details on this clone: At one end the junction does not follow the germline gene, possibly because of a read error. The missing CDR3 end, 3 residues past where the read stops, is filled in from the germline J gene.

The CDR3 is made up of 16 amino acids. Germline CDR1 and CDR2: SGHTA and FQGNSA. TCR beta CDR3 amplified by multiplex PCR from approximately 1,200 ng genomic DNA. Produced via immunoSEQ multiplex PCR; TCRdb's table is partial and in-frame only. The specimen's table records around 31,000 clones. The V call is TRBV7-2, the J call TRBJ1-1, with TRBD1 matching 7 bases. Source material: blood buffy coat. This receptor was obtained from a woman between 18 and 69 years old with a cervical HPV16 infection that either progressed to CIN3+ or cleared (not recorded which). The CDR3 protein is CASSIADRYMNTEAFF. The CDR3 bases that were read are TGTGCCAGCAGCATAGCGGACAGGTATATGAACACTGAA. The full variable domain, its missing parts supplied by reference TRBV7-2 and TRBJ1-1, is GAGVSQSPSNKVTEKGKDVELRCDPISGHTALYWYRQSLGQGLEFLIYFQGNSAPDKSGLPSDRFSAERTGGSVSTLTIQRTQQEDSAVYLCASSIADRYMNTEAFFGQGTRLTVV.